These 30 T cell receptor beta chains came from one sample sequenced in a study of OX40 agonist ivuxolimab in advanced cancers. TCRdb's table, derived via immunoSEQ multiplex PCR, lists solely in-frame clones and lacks some. The repertoire has around 150,000 clones, around 94% of them found once; the top ten carry just over 0.3%. The sample in question was CD4+ or CD8+ T cells sorted from blood, obtained in a trial of the OX40 agonist ivuxolimab. These receptors originate from an adult with an advanced solid tumor such as melanoma, head and neck, liver or kidney cancer.

This chain joins TRBV7-2 and TRBJ2-7; perhaps TRBD1 as D (6 bases). The CDR3 has 19 amino acids. Trimming removed 5 bases at V and 0 bases at J, with 26 bases between. The germline gives CDR1 SGHTA, CDR2 FQGNSA. The CDR3 nucleotides are TGTGCCAGCAGCGGACCCTTCGGCAGGGGAATCAAAAACTCCTACGAGCAGTACTTC. Amino acids: CASSGPFGRGIKNSYEQYF.

The J gene is TRBJ1-1, the V gene TRBV7-2; TRBD1 agrees at 7 bases. V trimming: 5 bases; J trimming: 7 bases; junction bases outside the gene matches: 10. The germline V gene has CDR1 SGHTA and CDR2 FQGNSA. The CDR3 extends over 14 amino acids. The CDR3 sequence: CASSRTPRQGEAFF. The CDR3, as DNA: TGTGCCAGCAGCAGAACCCCGCGACAGGGTGAAGCTTTCTTT.

The table lists this clone with a few counts. The chain joins TRBV30 to TRBJ1-1; no clear D gene. The CDR3 loop spans 11 amino acids. Trimming removed 4 bases from V and 5 bases from J, with 8 bases in between. In germline, CDR1 is GTSNPN, CDR2 SVGIG (reference sequence). CDR3 region: CAWKRNTEAFF. DNA of the CDR3: TGTGCCTGGAAACGGAATACTGAAGCTTTCTTT.

This chain joins TRBV18 and TRBJ1-2, with a weak D call TRBD1 (6 bases). Germline V gives CDR1 KGHSH, CDR2 LQKENI. The CDR3 length is 15 residues. V shed 11 bases and J shed 4 bases, with 23 bases lying between them. For the CDR3, the DNA is TGTGCCTCCGGGGAGGGGGGATTCTACCCCTATGGCTACACCTTC. It is translated as CASGEGGFYPYGYTF.

The rearrangement uses TRBV6-1 and TRBJ1-2; D perhaps matches TRBD1 (5 bases). CDR1 and CDR2 (germline): MNHNS, SASEGT. This CDR3 comprises 15 residues. V was shortened by 2 bases and J by 0 bases, with 10 bases between the two germline ends. Here the CDR3 DNA reads TGTGCCAGCAGTGAAAGGGGCTCGTCTAACTATGGCTACACCTTC. Protein product: CASSERGSSNYGYTF.

The rearrangement links TRBV7-2 to TRBJ1-1; tentatively, D is TRBD1 (5 bases). The CDR3 spans 13 residues. Germline V gene lookup returns CDR1 SGHTA and CDR2 FQGNSA. V was shortened by 1 base and J by 8 bases, with 11 bases between the two germline ends. The CDR3 nucleotides read TGTGCCAGCAGCTTAGTAGGATGGGGGGAAGCTTTCTTT. Translation gives CASSLVGWGEAFF.

The genes are TRBV15 and TRBJ1-4; D is perhaps TRBD1 (5 bases). V lost 1 base to trimming and J lost 3 bases, with 9 bases between them. Germline values: CDR1 LNHNV, CDR2 YYDKDF (reference sequence). This CDR3 region has 15 residues. The CDR3 loop reads CATSRGQGANEKLFF. CDR3 coding DNA: TGTGCCACCAGCAGAGGCCAGGGAGCTAATGAAAAACTGTTTTTT.

The V call is TRBV18, the J call TRBJ2-7; the D is unclear. Germline CDR1 reads KGHSH; CDR2 reads LQKENI. The CDR3 runs to 14 residues. Trimming took 3 bases from V and 3 from J, leaving 12 bases between them. CDR3: CASSPPDGFYEQYF. The CDR3 DNA is TGTGCCAGCTCACCTCCGGACGGCTTCTACGAGCAGTACTTC. Looking up the rest from reference TRBV18 and TRBJ2-7 gives the full variable domain: NAGVMQNPRHLVRRRGQEARLRCSPMKGHSHVYWYRQLPEEGLKFMVYLQKENIIDESGMPKERFSAEFPKEGPSILRIQQVVRGDSAAYFCASSPPDGFYEQYFGPGTRLTVT.

The chain employs TRBV10-3 and TRBJ2-1, with 9 bases identical to TRBD2. The germline V gene has CDR1 ENHRY and CDR2 SYGVKD. The CDR3 extends over 15 amino acids. V lost 3 bases, J lost 8 bases, and 8 bases stayed unmatched. The CDR3 sequence is CAISDRSSGGDEQFF. As DNA, the CDR3 is TGTGCCATCAGTGATCGTAGTAGCGGGGGTGATGAGCAGTTCTTC.

V gene TRBV7-9 combines with J gene TRBJ2-1; possibly TRBD1 for D (6 bases). Germline V gene data show CDR1 as SEHNR and CDR2 as FQNEAQ (reference sequence). Deletions cut 5 bases from V and 3 bases from J, with 8 bases between. The CDR3 consists of 13 residues. CDR3 in amino acids: CASSPGVYNEQFF. Here the CDR3 DNA reads TGTGCCAGCAGCCCAGGGGTCTACAATGAGCAGTTCTTC.

This chain uses TRBV18 with TRBJ1-4; D perhaps matches TRBD1 (6 bases). V dropped 4 bases and J dropped 2 bases, with 14 bases sitting between them. Per germline, CDR1 KGHSH and CDR2 LQKENI. The CDR3 extends over 16 amino acids. For the CDR3, the DNA is TGTGCCAGCTCACTGTCCTCAGGGGCCACTAATGAAAAACTGTTTTTT. This gives the protein CASSLSSGATNEKLFF.

The CDR3 DNA reads TGTGCCAGCAGCACCGACGGACTTTATGGCTACACCTTC. Protein: CASSTDGLYGYTF. The V and J genes are TRBV7-3 and TRBJ1-2; unclear D gene. Between the trimmed V and J ends, which lost 5 bases and 5 bases, there was a span of 12 bases. There are 13 residues in the CDR3. The V gene's germline CDR1 is SGHTA and CDR2 FQGTGA. The full variable domain, rest sourced from reference TRBV7-3 and TRBJ1-2, is GAGVSQTPSNKVTEKGKYVELRCDPISGHTALYWYRQSLGQGPEFLIYFQGTGAADDSGLPNDRFFAVRPEGSVSTLKIQRTERGDSAVYLCASSTDGLYGYTFGSGTRLTVV.

V gene TRBV2 combines with J gene TRBJ2-7; 9 positions agree with TRBD2. CDR1 is SNHLY and CDR2 is FYNNEI in the germline V gene. After removal of 5 bases from V and 5 bases from J, the junction contained 10 bases not matched to a gene. CDR3 length: 15 residues. DNA of the CDR3: TGTGCCAGCAGTCCTAGCGGGGTTGAAGTACACGAGCAGTACTTC. Its translation: CASSPSGVEVHEQYF.

The V gene is TRBV5-6, the J gene TRBJ2-7; maybe TRBD1 (6 bases). The CDR3 runs 15 residues. Germline V gives CDR1 SGHDT, CDR2 YYEEEE. Trimming shortened V by 4 bases and J by 2 bases, and 16 bases separated the two germline ends. CDR3 sequence reads: CASSPVQGGAYEQYF. CDR3 sequence (DNA): TGTGCCAGCAGCCCTGTTCAAGGGGGTGCCTACGAGCAGTACTTC.

The chain combines TRBV5-1 with TRBJ2-3; 9 bases line up with TRBD2. Per the germline V gene, CDR1 is SGHRS and CDR2 is YFSETQ. The J segment lost 6 bases and the V segment lost 4 bases, leaving 9 bases of the junction unmatched. The CDR3 extends over 15 amino acids. DNA of the CDR3: TGCGCCAGCAGCAAGGAGGCGGGGGGGCCCGATACGCAGTATTTT. Translating gives CASSKEAGGPDTQYF.

J is TRBJ2-1 and V is TRBV6-5; 9 bases agree with TRBD2. This CDR3 is 16 amino acids long. V lost 0 bases to trimming and J lost 7 bases; unmatched junction nucleotides: 7. Looked up from germline, CDR1 is MNHEY and CDR2 is SVGAGI. The DNA of the CDR3 is TGTGCCAGCAGTTACTCCGTGATCGCGGGAGGGAATGAGCAGTTCTTC. Its protein product is CASSYSVIAGGNEQFF.

V and J are TRBV19 and TRBJ2-3; D gene ambiguous. CDR3 length equals 14 residues. Germline V CDR1 and CDR2: LNHDA, SQIVND (reference sequence). V lost 5 bases, J lost 0 bases, and 9 bases lay in between. CDR3 sequence reads: CASSPSVSTDTQYF. The CDR3 nucleotides are TGTGCCAGTAGTCCCTCGGTTAGCACAGATACGCAGTATTTT.

The rearrangement links TRBV28 to TRBJ2-5; D is unresolved. CDR3 length: 10 residues. Germline V gives CDR1 MDHEN, CDR2 SYDVKM. V was clipped by 3 bases and J by 7 bases, with 3 bases between them. The DNA for the CDR3 is TGTGCCAGCAGTTTTGGGACCCAGTACTTC. This codes for CASSFGTQYF.

V usage is TRBV11-3 and J usage is TRBJ2-1; a possible D gene is TRBD1 (6 bases). The CDR3 sequence is 13 residues long. Germline V gene sequence: CDR1 SGHNT, CDR2 YENEEA. V lost 5 bases and J 2 bases, leaving 7 bases between the germline ends. In DNA, the CDR3 is TGTGCCAGCAGCAGGGGGACCTACAATGAGCAGTTCTTC. Translating gives CASSRGTYNEQFF.

J is TRBJ1-5 and V is TRBV18; 7 nucleotides line up with TRBD1. CDR3 size: 14 residues. The V gene's germline CDR1 is KGHSH and CDR2 LQKENI. After removal of 3 bases from V and 6 bases from J, the junction contained 5 bases not matched to a gene. CDR3 protein: CASSPGTVGQPQHF. The DNA for the CDR3 is TGTGCCAGCTCACCGGGGACAGTGGGTCAGCCCCAGCATTTT.

The V and J genes are TRBV18 and TRBJ2-7; 9 nucleotides align to TRBD1. V was pared by 3 bases and J by 7 bases, with 4 bases of the junction left unmatched. Germline CDR1 and CDR2: KGHSH and LQKENI. CDR3 length equals 13 residues. The CDR3 spells CASSPGQGLEQYF. Written as DNA, the CDR3 is TGTGCCAGCTCACCGGGACAGGGCTTGGAGCAGTACTTC.

The CDR3, as DNA: TGCGCCAGCAGTCCCGGTGGCCACATCTCTGGGGCCAACGTCCTGACTTTC. Amino acid sequence: CASSPGGHISGANVLTF. The chain uses TRBV4-1 and TRBJ2-6; D remains unclear. Germline assignment: CDR1 MGHRA and CDR2 YSYEKL. Trimming stripped 6 bases from V and 0 bases from J, with 15 bases between. CDR3 length: 17 residues.

This chain connects TRBV5-1 to TRBJ1-3; D gene uncertain. Per germline, CDR1 SGHRS and CDR2 YFSETQ. V lost 0 bases and J lost 2, with 9 bases in between. This CDR3 has 15 amino acids. The chain's CDR3 is CASSLEVGPGNTIYF. The CDR3 DNA follows: TGCGCCAGCAGCTTGGAAGTGGGCCCTGGAAACACCATATATTTT.

Only one count was recorded for this clone. The chain has TRBV4-1 and TRBJ1-5; possibly TRBD1 for D (6 bases). V was cut by 1 base and J by 7 bases, with 20 bases left in between. The CDR3 loop spans 17 amino acids. From germline, CDR1 is MGHRA and CDR2 YSYEKL. CDR3 bases: TGCGCCAGCAGCCAAGTTTTGAGGGGGGCAGGGGAACAGCCCCAGCATTTT. It codes for CASSQVLRGAGEQPQHF.

The gene calls are TRBV6-5 and TRBJ1-5, with 11 positions matching TRBD1. The trim removed 8 bases at V and 7 bases at J, leaving 4 bases unmatched. CDR1 and CDR2 (germline): MNHEY, SVGAGI. The CDR3 has 13 amino acids. The CDR3 loop reads CASQGQGGQPQHF. In nucleotides, the CDR3 is TGTGCCAGCCAGGGACAGGGGGGGCAGCCCCAGCATTTT.

The gene calls are TRBV7-2 and TRBJ2-7, with a tentative D call TRBD2 (6 bases). The CDR3 has 12 residues. V lost 4 bases, J lost 5 bases, and 9 bases lay in between. The germline gives CDR1 SGHTA, CDR2 FQGNSA. CDR3 DNA: TGTGCCAGCAGCTCCCGGACTAACGAGCAGTACTTC. This codes for CASSSRTNEQYF.

This chain connects TRBV6-1 to TRBJ1-5, with D unclear. CDR3 size: 17 residues. Germline V CDR1 and CDR2: MNHNS, SASEGT. With 1 base removed from V and 2 bases from J, the gap between germline ends came to 15 bases. The DNA of the CDR3 is TGTGCCAGCAGTGAAGGGTGGACGGCAGCGGGCAATCAGCCCCAGCATTTT. Translating gives CASSEGWTAAGNQPQHF.

As for this clone: The same CDR3 can be traced to other DNA sequences in this sample. The chain carries TRBV28 and TRBJ1-2, with D possibly being TRBD1 (5 bases). The germline CDR1 and CDR2 sequences are MDHEN and SYDVKM. The V end lost 2 bases, the J end lost 2 bases, and 9 bases lay between the germline ends. CDR3 length: 14 residues. This chain's CDR3 is CASSLGGGNYGYTF. Here the CDR3 DNA reads TGTGCCAGCAGTTTAGGGGGTGGAAACTATGGCTACACCTTC.

This chain joins TRBV23-1 and TRBJ1-5, with 7 bases aligning to TRBD1. TRBV23-1 is noted as an ORF with a role that remains uncertain. The CDR3 loop spans 17 amino acids. Germline trimming cut 6 bases from V and 0 bases from J; bases unmatched to any gene: 11. DNA for the CDR3: TGCGCCAGCAGCCCGCGATGGGGACAGAATAGCAATCAGCCCCAGCATTTT. It specifies CASSPRWGQNSNQPQHF.

The chain links TRBV6-6 to TRBJ1-2; D not resolved. Germline CDR1 MNHNY, CDR2 SVGAGI (reference sequence). The CDR3 length is 13 residues. V lost 0 bases, J lost 3 bases, and 5 bases lay in between. The CDR3 region is CASSYSRDYGYTF. CDR3 sequence (DNA): TGTGCCAGCAGTTACTCACGGGACTATGGCTACACCTTC.